Following are 31 T cell receptor beta chains from one sample sequenced in a study of cytomegalovirus exposure and HLA in healthy donors. 60 Vbeta and 13 Jbeta primers were used in PCR. Sequencing was performed with immunoSEQ multiplex PCR; in TCRdb, only in-frame clones are kept and a portion is missing. The sample consists of about 190,000 clones, roughly 81% of them appearing once. The sample taken for sequencing was PBMCs. The source of these receptors is a woman under 40 in good health and CMV-seropositive.

The chain combines TRBV5-1 with TRBJ2-7, with a tentative D call TRBD2 (6 bases). V was shortened by 4 bases and J by 12 bases, with 17 bases between the two germline ends. Germline-derived CDR1 and CDR2 are SGHRS and YFSETQ. The CDR3 is 12 residues long. CDR3 nucleotide sequence: TGCGCCAGCAGCGGCCGGGACCTAGCGCCGTACTTC. It encodes CASSGRDLAPYF. The full variable domain, with the rest looked up from reference TRBV5-1 and TRBJ2-7, is KAGVTQTPRYLIKTRGQQVTLSCSPISGHRSVSWYQQTPGQGLQFLFEYFSETQRNKGNFPGRFSGRQFSNSRSEMNVSTLELGDSALYLCASSGRDLAPYFGPGTRLTVT.

The V call is TRBV5-1, the J call TRBJ1-5, with TRBD1 identical over 7 bases. The CDR3 covers 15 residues. Germline CDR1 and CDR2: SGHRS and YFSETQ. V shed 4 bases and J 6 bases; nucleotides not matched to a gene: 10. CDR3 region: CASSPDGGQSQPQHF. DNA of the CDR3: TGCGCCAGCAGCCCGGACGGGGGACAGAGTCAGCCCCAGCATTTT.

This clone has more than one count but fewer than ten. V usage is TRBV5-4 and J usage is TRBJ2-7, with TRBD1 matching over 8 bases. CDR1 is SGHNT and CDR2 is YYREEE in the germline V gene (reference sequence). The J segment lost 4 bases and the V segment lost 4 bases, leaving 7 bases of the junction unmatched. There are 14 residues in the CDR3. CDR3 sequence: CASSPGQVGYEQYF. The CDR3 nucleotides read TGTGCCAGCAGCCCGGGACAGGTTGGGTACGAGCAGTACTTC. The complete variable domain, with remaining parts taken from reference TRBV5-4 and TRBJ2-7, reads ETGVTQSPTHLIKTRGQQVTLRCSSQSGHNTVSWYQQALGQGPQFIFQYYREEENGRGNFPPRFSGLQFPNYSSELNVNALELDDSALYLCASSPGQVGYEQYFGPGTRLTVT.

The chain uses TRBV28 and TRBJ1-5; D might be TRBD1 (6 bases). Deletions cut 5 bases from V and 0 bases from J, with 11 bases between. The CDR3 has 15 residues. CDR1 and CDR2 from the germline V gene are MDHEN and SYDVKM. The CDR3 loop is CASSAQQGSNQPQHF. In DNA form, the CDR3 reads TGTGCCAGCAGTGCGCAACAGGGTAGCAATCAGCCCCAGCATTTT.

This clone was detected a few times. The chain recombines TRBV21-1 with TRBJ2-7; the table's D gene call, TRBD1, was not cross checked with the DNA. TRBV21-1 is described as a pseudogene. This CDR3 is built from 14 residues. DNA for the CDR3: TGTGCCAGCAGCAAACACAGGTCTTCCTACGAGCAGTACTTC. Translating gives CASSKHRSSYEQYF.

This chain joins TRBV28 and TRBJ1-1; unclear D gene. CDR3 length: 12 amino acids. Per germline, CDR1 MDHEN and CDR2 SYDVKM. Between the trimmed V and J ends, which lost 6 bases and 3 bases, there was a span of 8 bases. CDR3 residues: CASSLEHTEAFF. The CDR3 bases are TGTGCCAGCAGCCTGGAGCACACTGAAGCTTTCTTT.

V usage is TRBV6-5 and J usage is TRBJ2-3; 9 bases are a match to TRBD2. This CDR3 is 13 amino acids long. The germline V gene encodes CDR1 MNHEY and CDR2 SVGAGI. The junction had 1 base not matched to a gene; V was cut back by 6 bases and J by 3 bases. The DNA of the CDR3 is TGTGCCAGCAGCCTAGCGGGAACAGATACGCAGTATTTT. This codes for CASSLAGTDTQYF.

The V and J genes are TRBV13 and TRBJ1-2, with 8 positions matching TRBD1. Looked up from germline, CDR1 is PRHDT and CDR2 is FYEKMQ (reference sequence). The CDR3 length is 17 residues. The V gene end was trimmed by 4 bases and the J gene end by 4 bases; junction bases not matched to a gene: 14. The CDR3 region has the DNA TGTGCCAGCAGCTCCCCGGCGCGGGACAGGCCTCTCTATGGCTACACCTTC. It is translated as CASSSPARDRPLYGYTF.

This sequence joins TRBV21-1 and TRBJ2-3; the table's TRBD2 call for D was not verified on the DNA. TRBV21-1 is reported as a pseudogene. CDR3 length: 16 amino acids. CDR3 region: CASSKGCGGNADTQYF. The CDR3 region has the DNA TGTGCCAGCAGCAAAGGGTGCGGGGGTAACGCAGATACGCAGTATTTT.

This chain links TRBV6-5 with TRBJ2-5, with D perhaps matching TRBD1 (5 bases). The V gene's germline CDR1 is MNHEY and CDR2 SVGAGI. The CDR3 covers 15 residues. Trimming removed 0 bases from V and 4 bases from J, with 12 bases in between. The CDR3 reads CASSYSVGRGETQYF. The CDR3 DNA reads as TGTGCCAGCAGTTACTCGGTGGGGCGCGGAGAGACCCAGTACTTC.

This clone was seen once. J is TRBJ2-3 and V is TRBV29-1, with D possibly matching TRBD1 (6 bases). The germline CDR1 and CDR2 sequences are SQVTM and ANQGSEA. This CDR3 spans 13 amino acids. The V end was cut by 3 bases, the J end by 1 base, with 8 bases between. CDR3: CSVDPGGTDTQYF. The CDR3 coding sequence is TGCAGCGTTGACCCAGGGGGCACAGATACGCAGTATTTT.

This clone was recorded only once. The V call is TRBV27, the J call TRBJ2-7, with 7 bases aligning to TRBD2. This CDR3 contains 14 residues. The junction had 3 bases not matched to a gene; V was cut back by 2 bases and J by 2 bases. Germline loops: CDR1 MNHEY, CDR2 SMNVEV (reference sequence). The CDR3 nucleotides are TGTGCCAGCAGTTTAGTTGGGACTACCTACGAGCAGTACTTC. It yields the protein CASSLVGTTYEQYF.

This chain connects TRBV6-5 to TRBJ2-1; 9 bases are a match to TRBD2. Germline assignment: CDR1 MNHEY and CDR2 SVGAGI. CDR3 length: 15 amino acids. V lost 8 bases to trimming and J lost 10 bases; unmatched junction nucleotides: 15. In DNA form, the CDR3 reads TGTGCCAGCGGCTCTGCGGGGGGGGGTACTTGGGAGCAGTTCTTC. Encoded protein: CASGSAGGGTWEQFF.

The rearrangement joins TRBV28 to TRBJ2-1; no clear D. Trimming left V 3 bases short and J 2 bases short, with 11 bases between. The CDR3 totals 15 residues. Germline lookup yields CDR1 MDHEN and CDR2 SYDVKM. CDR3 sequence (DNA): TGTGCCAGCAGTTTCAGCGACGTTACCTACAATGAGCAGTTCTTC. This codes for CASSFSDVTYNEQFF.

A few counts support this clone. The chain is built from TRBV28 and TRBJ1-3; D not certain. Germline V lookup: CDR1 MDHEN, CDR2 SYDVKM. This CDR3 region has 16 residues. The germline V and J ends were trimmed by 7 bases and 4 bases, with 20 bases remaining between them. CDR3 bases: TGTGCCAGCACCTTCTGGAGATTGGGCGGGGGAAACACCATATATTTT. It yields the protein CASTFWRLGGGNTIYF.

The chain has TRBV27 and TRBJ2-1; maybe TRBD1 (7 bases). This CDR3 spans 14 amino acids. Germline assignment: CDR1 MNHEY and CDR2 SMNVEV (reference sequence). The ends were cut back, 6 bases at V and 3 bases at J, with 12 bases in the middle. CDR3 sequence: CASRRDSSYNEQFF. CDR3 DNA: TGTGCCAGCAGGCGGGACAGTAGCTACAATGAGCAGTTCTTC.

The chain's CDR3 is CASSRQRSAFF. The CDR3 DNA reads TGTGCCAGCAGTAGACAGCGCTCTGCTTTCTTT. V is TRBV28 and J is TRBJ1-1, with a tentative D call TRBD1 (5 bases). Trimming took 5 bases from V and 11 from J, leaving 12 bases between them. This CDR3 has 11 amino acids. Germline CDR1 and CDR2: MDHEN and SYDVKM.

This clone has only one observation. The chain combines TRBV21-1 with TRBJ2-7; TRBD2, as called in the table, went unchecked against the DNA. TRBV21-1 is shown as a pseudogene. The CDR3 extends over 14 amino acids. CDR3 coding DNA: TGTGCCAGCATCTCGGGAGGGGGCCCCTACGAGCAGTACTTC. Amino acids: CASISGGGPYEQYF.

This chain connects TRBV15 to TRBJ2-1; 9 nucleotides match TRBD2. In germline, CDR1 is LNHNV, CDR2 YYDKDF (reference sequence). V lost 5 bases and J lost 1; bases outside the gene matches: 3. The length of the CDR3 is 15 residues. In DNA form, the CDR3 reads TGTGCCACCAGCCATAGCGGGAGATCCTACAATGAGCAGTTCTTC. Protein: CATSHSGRSYNEQFF.

V is TRBV27 and J is TRBJ2-7, with TRBD2 as a possible D gene (5 bases). There are 14 residues in the CDR3. Trimming left V 2 bases short and J 3 bases short, with 11 bases between. Per the germline V gene, CDR1 is MNHEY and CDR2 is SMNVEV (reference sequence). The CDR3 DNA sequence: TGTGCCAGCAGTTTAGACTACCGGGGCTACGAGCAGTACTTC. Translating gives CASSLDYRGYEQYF.

This chain joins TRBV5-8 and TRBJ1-1; 9 bases agree with TRBD1. Germline CDR1 SGHTS, CDR2 YDEGEE. The CDR3 consists of 18 residues. V was clipped by 0 bases and J by 0 bases; unmatched bases: 9. The CDR3 region has the DNA TGTGCCAGCAGCTTGGCCGGCTGGACAGGGGATCTGAACACTGAAGCTTTCTTT. This codes for CASSLAGWTGDLNTEAFF.

This clone was counted a few times. The gene calls are TRBV4-2 and TRBJ2-7, with TRBD2 identical over 8 bases. Germline V gene data show CDR1 as LGHNA and CDR2 as YNFKEQ. The junction had 4 bases not matched to a gene; V was cut back by 4 bases and J by 2 bases. This CDR3 is built from 14 residues. The CDR3 DNA reads as TGTGCCAGCAGCCCGGGACTAGTCACCTACGAGCAGTACTTC. It codes for CASSPGLVTYEQYF.

About this clone: The germline gene is not matched at one end of the junction; a read error may be the cause. The chain recombines TRBV11-2 with TRBJ2-7, with D possibly being TRBD2 (6 bases). Germline CDR1 reads SGHAT; CDR2 reads FQNNGV. The CDR3 consists of 15 residues. CDR3 sequence: CASTNPAGGVHDQYF. CDR3 coding DNA: TGTGCCAGCACCAATCCAGCAGGAGGGGTGCACGATCAGTACTTC. The variable domain in full, with the rest retrieved from reference TRBV11-2 and TRBJ2-7, is EAGVAQSPRYKIIEKRQSVAFWCNPISGHATLYWYQQILGQGPKLLIQFQNNGVVDDSQLPKDRFSAERLKGVDSTLKIQPAKLEDSAVYLCASTNPAGGVHDQYFGPGTRLTVT.

This rearrangement joins TRBV11-3 to TRBJ2-2, with 9 bases fitting TRBD2. CDR3 length: 17 residues. CDR1 and CDR2 (germline): SGHNT, YENEEA. V shed 5 bases and J 7 bases; nucleotides not matched to a gene: 14. DNA for the CDR3: TGTGCCAGCAGCCTCCACCGGGCTAGCGGGAATGGCGGGGAGCTGTTTTTT. This sequence encodes CASSLHRASGNGGELFF. Together with reference TRBV11-3 and TRBJ2-2, the CDR3 gives the full variable domain: EAGVVQSPRYKIIEKKQPVAFWCNPISGHNTLYWYLQNLGQGPELLIRYENEEAVDDSQLPKDRFSAERLKGVDSTLKIQPAELGDSAVYLCASSLHRASGNGGELFFGEGSRLTVL.

The genes are TRBV6-1 and TRBJ1-3, with 7 bases that match TRBD1. Germline V gene data show CDR1 as MNHNS and CDR2 as SASEGT. This CDR3 comprises 15 residues. The trim removed 5 bases at V and 4 bases at J, leaving 8 bases unmatched. The CDR3: CASSTPTGFGNTIYF. For the CDR3, the DNA is TGTGCCAGCAGTACACCGACAGGGTTCGGAAACACCATATATTTT.

The chain couples TRBV25-1 to TRBJ2-5; TRBD1 might be the D (7 bases). This CDR3 is 17 amino acids long. Germline V lookup: CDR1 MGHDK, CDR2 SYGVNS. V dropped 3 bases and J dropped 5 bases, with 22 bases sitting between them. CDR3: CASSDPNDRVGGETQYF. In DNA form, the CDR3 reads TGTGCCAGCAGTGACCCAAACGACAGGGTCGGAGGGGAGACCCAGTACTTC.

This clone was seen only a few times. The genes are TRBV2 and TRBJ2-7, with TRBD1 as a possible D gene (5 bases). This CDR3 is 14 amino acids long. V lost 1 base and J lost 3, with 10 bases in between. The germline CDR1 and CDR2 sequences are SNHLY and FYNNEI. The CDR3 here is CASSEEGLYYEQYF. The CDR3 bases are TGTGCCAGCAGTGAAGAGGGGCTATACTACGAGCAGTACTTC.

The CDR3 sequence: CASSETSVAGGTQYF. The DNA for the CDR3 is TGCGCCAGCAGTGAGACGTCGGTAGCGGGAGGTACCCAGTACTTC. V and J are TRBV10-2 and TRBJ2-5, with 10 bases that match TRBD2. This CDR3 is built from 15 residues. V lost 2 bases to trimming and J lost 8 bases; unmatched junction nucleotides: 8. Germline V gives CDR1 WSHSY, CDR2 SAAADI.

J is TRBJ1-2 and V is TRBV28, with 12 bases that match TRBD1. Germline loops: CDR1 MDHEN, CDR2 SYDVKM. J gave up 4 bases and V 8 bases, and 8 bases lay outside the gene matches. The CDR3 sequence is 15 residues long. CDR3 in amino acids: CASLLGTGGFYGYTF. The CDR3 bases are TGTGCCAGCCTCTTGGGGACAGGGGGCTTCTATGGCTACACCTTC.

This chain connects TRBV7-9 to TRBJ2-2; D possibly corresponds to TRBD2 (5 bases). The germline gives CDR1 SEHNR, CDR2 FQNEAQ (reference sequence). There are 16 residues in the CDR3. V dropped 4 bases and J dropped 1 base, with 13 bases sitting between them. CDR3 in DNA: TGTGCCAGCAGCTCTCTGCGGGCAGAGAACACCGGGGAGCTGTTTTTT. This sequence encodes CASSSLRAENTGELFF.

V usage is TRBV18 and J usage is TRBJ2-3; weak D call: TRBD1 (6 bases). The CDR3 covers 13 residues. V was cut by 4 bases and J by 5 bases, with 10 bases left in between. The germline CDR1 and CDR2 sequences are KGHSH and LQKENI. The CDR3 loop is CASSLQGGDTQYF. In DNA form, the CDR3 reads TGTGCCAGCTCACTCCAAGGGGGAGATACGCAGTATTTT.